This T cell receptor beta chain was documented in a study of shared clonotypes between healthy human individuals. Overall study context: The study enrolled a couple of women and a few men aged 18 to 49. Each donor's CD4 naive and CD4 memory cells filled three plates apiece, CD8 naive two, and CD8 memory one.

Study-wide results and caveats: Generation of non-shared clonotypes was less probable than generation of clonotypes shared by all four donors.

The authors ran the assay at deep level. The assay was immunoSEQ multiplex PCR, and TCRdb's table has in-frame clones only and misses some. The repertoire includes roughly 330,000 clones, 74% of them detected once, and 10% sits in the top ten. The J segment lost 5 bases and the V segment lost 4 bases, leaving 5 bases of the junction unmatched. The CDR3 sequence is 14 residues long. From germline, CDR1 is SGHRS and CDR2 YFSETQ. Regarding this clone: Its target is not known.

Sequencing was carried out using memory CD4+ T cells sorted from blood. Subset given: CD45RA-negative fraction. The chain couples TRBV5-1 to TRBJ1-4; 7 positions match TRBD1. The receptor was isolated from a man aged 30-40 years in good health. CDR3 in amino acids: CASSLDRVNEKLFF. CDR3 sequence (DNA): TGCGCCAGCAGCCTCGACAGGGTAAATGAAAAACTGTTTTTT.